This T cell receptor beta chain is drawn from a study of T cells after yellow fever vaccination. Germline V gives CDR1 SEHNR, CDR2 FQNEAQ (reference sequence). Deletions cut 1 base from V and 5 bases from J, with 11 bases between. This CDR3 comprises 14 residues. A single record per CDR3 protein comes from TCRdb applying MiXCR to the 5' RACE reads. The table shows 200,000 to 300,000 distinct CDR3 sequences, with less than 7.5% occurring only once. This sequence joins TRBV7-9 and TRBJ2-5; D unclear. The source material was CD4+ T cells sorted from PBMCs, sampled on the day of the yellow fever booster vaccination. This receptor was obtained from a man aged 25 to 40 who received the YFV17D yellow fever vaccine. CDR3 sequence (DNA): TGTGCCAGCAGCTTAGAGGTCATGCGGGAGACCCAGTACTTC. Amino acid sequence: CASSLEVMRETQYF.